This T cell receptor (beta chain) was captured by sequencing in a study of T cell repertoires in cytomegalovirus infection. In regard to this clonotype: Its specificity is not known.

A single record per CDR3 protein comes from TCRdb applying MiXCR to the reads. The sample records about a million distinct CDR3 sequences, approximately 31% being singletons. The starting material was cultured CD8+ T cells from PBMCs, obtained from culture after CMV antigen stimulation. The sequence derives from a human donor in good health (CMV status not recorded). Some clones in this sample may be carry-over from other donors' samples.

CDR3 sequence: CASSSPGGRGNYGYTF. The DNA for the CDR3 is TGTGCCAGCAGCTCCCCTGGCGGCAGGGGGAACTATGGCTACACCTTC. The chain combines TRBV7-9 with TRBJ1-2; 7 positions agree with TRBD1. V lost 4 bases and J lost 2; bases outside the gene matches: 10. Germline CDR1 SEHNR, CDR2 FQNEAQ (reference sequence). This CDR3 spans 16 amino acids.